These 30 T cell receptor beta chains share one sample of origin, sequenced in a study of blood T cell repertoires in COVID-19. Sequenced by immunoSEQ multiplex PCR; TCRdb stores in-frame clones only, minus some. This table holds hundreds of thousands of clones, about 88% found once. The sample was peripheral blood. These receptors originate from a man between 18 and 29 years old with COVID-19, enrolled during active disease.

The chain joins TRBV9 to TRBJ2-7, with TRBD2 matching 13 bases. CDR3 size: 18 residues. J gave up 6 bases and V 4 bases, and 16 bases lay outside the gene matches. Per germline, CDR1 SGDLS and CDR2 YYNGEE. The CDR3 region is CASSPRTSGSRRRGEQYF. Here the CDR3 DNA reads TGTGCCAGCAGCCCCCGGACTAGCGGGAGCCGACGCAGGGGCGAGCAGTACTTC.

This sequence joins TRBV28 and TRBJ1-2, with no clear D. The CDR3 totals 13 residues. Germline-derived CDR1 and CDR2 are MDHEN and SYDVKM. Trimming shortened V by 3 bases and J by 4 bases, and 9 bases separated the two germline ends. The CDR3 reads CASSFQSGYGYTF. The CDR3 DNA sequence: TGTGCCAGCAGTTTTCAGTCTGGCTATGGCTACACCTTC.

The J gene is TRBJ2-1, the V gene TRBV25-1, with TRBD2 as a possible D gene (5 bases). From germline, CDR1 is MGHDK and CDR2 SYGVNS. V was shortened by 6 bases and J by 2 bases, with 11 bases between the two germline ends. The CDR3 spans 14 residues. This chain's CDR3 is CASSHSGAYNEQFF. The CDR3, as DNA: TGTGCCAGCAGCCACAGCGGTGCCTACAATGAGCAGTTCTTC.

The CDR3 DNA sequence: TGTGCCAACCCCTGGTCAGGCTTTTTGGGTCAGCCCCAGCATTTT. Its translation: CANPWSGFLGQPQHF. The V and J genes are TRBV21-1 and TRBJ1-5; the D call TRBD1 from the table was never checked on the DNA. TRBV21-1 is a listed pseudogene. The CDR3 length is 15 residues.

DNA of the CDR3: TGTGCCAGTAGTCCCAAACCCCGGACAGGGACTGGAAACACCATATATTTT. Translation gives CASSPKPRTGTGNTIYF. The rearrangement uses TRBV19 and TRBJ1-3; 8 positions match TRBD1. The V gene end was trimmed by 5 bases and the J gene end by 2 bases; junction bases not matched to a gene: 11. Germline lookup yields CDR1 LNHDA and CDR2 SQIVND (reference sequence). The CDR3 spans 17 residues.

The rearrangement links TRBV7-3 to TRBJ2-2; 8 positions match TRBD1. V trimming: 8 bases; J trimming: 5 bases; junction bases outside the gene matches: 19. The germline V gene has CDR1 SGHTA and CDR2 FQGTGA. This CDR3 has 18 residues. The chain's CDR3 is CASSSGPGGVARTGELFF. CDR3 in DNA: TGTGCCAGCTCCTCTGGACCAGGGGGCGTTGCACGGACCGGGGAGCTGTTTTTT.

The genes are TRBV27 and TRBJ1-2; weak D call: TRBD1 (6 bases). There are 15 residues in the CDR3. V was cut by 2 bases and J by 3 bases, with 13 bases left in between. CDR1 is MNHEY, CDR2 SMNVEV, per germline (reference sequence). The CDR3 is CASSLEAGAYYGYTF. CDR3 coding DNA: TGTGCCAGCAGTTTAGAGGCAGGGGCCTACTATGGCTACACCTTC.

The rearrangement uses TRBV6-5 and TRBJ2-1; 8 positions match TRBD2. Unmatched junction bases numbered 9, after V lost 6 bases and J lost 8 bases. The CDR3 spans 14 residues. Germline CDR1 and CDR2: MNHEY and SVGAGI. CDR3 bases: TGTGCCAGCAGCGACGCACTAGCGGTTGATGAGCAGTTCTTC. It encodes CASSDALAVDEQFF.

The V and J genes are TRBV7-9 and TRBJ1-1; D ambiguous. Germline V gene lookup returns CDR1 SEHNR and CDR2 FQNEAQ (reference sequence). CDR3 size: 15 residues. Trimming pared 5 bases from V and 1 base from J, leaving 14 bases between. The CDR3 DNA sequence: TGTGCCAGCAGCCCTATCGAGGGAGAGAACACTGAAGCTTTCTTT. Its protein product is CASSPIEGENTEAFF.

V and J are TRBV5-6 and TRBJ2-1; 7 bases match TRBD2. CDR3 length: 18 residues. After removal of 0 bases from V and 4 bases from J, the junction contained 13 bases not matched to a gene. The germline V gene has CDR1 SGHDT and CDR2 YYEEEE. In DNA, the CDR3 is TGTGCCAGCAGCTTGGGAGCTAGCGGTAGTAGGGAGTACAATGAGCAGTTCTTC. Its protein is CASSLGASGSREYNEQFF.

This clone was counted only a few times. This chain joins TRBV6-1 and TRBJ1-5; the D is unclear. V was shortened by 1 base and J by 2 bases, with 12 bases between the two germline ends. The CDR3 covers 16 residues. CDR1 and CDR2 (germline): MNHNS, SASEGT. The CDR3 bases are TGTGCCAGCAGTGAAGTTCGGGGTATGGGCAATCAGCCCCAGCATTTT. Amino acids: CASSEVRGMGNQPQHF.

The V and J genes are TRBV5-1 and TRBJ2-3; TRBD2 aligns across 9 bases. After removal of 4 bases from V and 5 bases from J, the junction contained 5 bases not matched to a gene. This CDR3 contains 14 residues. Per the germline V gene, CDR1 is SGHRS and CDR2 is YFSETQ. The CDR3 is CASSRTSAGDTQYF. The CDR3, as DNA: TGCGCCAGCAGCCGGACTAGCGCGGGAGATACGCAGTATTTT.

This sequence joins TRBV19 and TRBJ1-6; 10 bases match TRBD1. Trimming took 5 bases from V and 9 from J; bases not matched to a gene: 7. Germline CDR1 LNHDA, CDR2 SQIVND (reference sequence). The CDR3 extends over 15 amino acids. The CDR3 is CASSPTGTGVSPLHF. DNA for the CDR3: TGTGCCAGTAGTCCCACTGGGACAGGGGTTTCACCCCTCCACTTT.

Details on this clone: The sample holds other DNA sequences that translate to the same CDR3. The chain links TRBV7-9 to TRBJ2-6; perhaps TRBD2 as D (5 bases). This CDR3 has 15 amino acids. CDR1 and CDR2 from the germline V gene are SEHNR and FQNEAQ (reference sequence). V was pared by 1 base and J by 1 base, with 5 bases between. The CDR3: CASSLGGSGANVLTF. Written as DNA, the CDR3 is TGTGCCAGCAGCTTAGGAGGGTCTGGGGCCAACGTCCTGACTTTC.

The genes are TRBV9 and TRBJ2-3; the match to TRBD2 covers 14 bases. Germline values: CDR1 SGDLS, CDR2 YYNGEE. The CDR3 length is 17 residues. The V segment lost 4 bases and the J segment 1 base; nucleotides outside the gene matches: 5. The CDR3 DNA is TGTGCCAGCAGCCCAATGACTAGCGGGAGGGGCACAGATACGCAGTATTTT. Its translation: CASSPMTSGRGTDTQYF.

J is TRBJ1-2 and V is TRBV4-1; D gene uncertain. Per the germline V gene, CDR1 is MGHRA and CDR2 is YSYEKL. The germline V and J ends were trimmed by 0 bases and 4 bases, with 6 bases remaining between them. CDR3 length equals 13 residues. CDR3 in amino acids: CASSQETAYGYTF. In DNA, the CDR3 is TGCGCCAGCAGCCAAGAAACTGCCTATGGCTACACCTTC.

The chain carries TRBV27 and TRBJ2-2, with a tentative D call TRBD2 (7 bases). The CDR3 runs 14 residues. V gave up 7 bases and J gave up 5 bases, with 14 bases separating them. Per the germline V gene, CDR1 is MNHEY and CDR2 is SMNVEV (reference sequence). The CDR3: CASTGGGRTGELFF. Written as DNA, the CDR3 is TGTGCCAGCACGGGGGGCGGAAGGACCGGGGAGCTGTTTTTT.

The chain has TRBV2 and TRBJ2-7, with 7 bases that match TRBD1. The trim removed 1 base at V and 2 bases at J, leaving 2 bases unmatched. CDR3 length: 14 amino acids. Germline V gene sequence: CDR1 SNHLY, CDR2 FYNNEI. The CDR3 protein is CASSEGTGAYEQYF. The CDR3 coding sequence is TGTGCCAGCAGTGAAGGGACAGGTGCCTACGAGCAGTACTTC.

The chain joins TRBV5-1 to TRBJ2-3, with TRBD2 identical over 14 bases. From germline, CDR1 is SGHRS and CDR2 YFSETQ. CDR3 size: 16 residues. V lost 4 bases to trimming and J lost 5 bases; unmatched junction nucleotides: 6. CDR3 residues: CASSPGGTSGGDTQYF. For the CDR3, the DNA is TGCGCCAGCAGCCCTGGGGGGACTAGCGGGGGAGATACGCAGTATTTT. Variable domain in full (rest from reference TRBV5-1 and TRBJ2-3): KAGVTQTPRYLIKTRGQQVTLSCSPISGHRSVSWYQQTPGQGLQFLFEYFSETQRNKGNFPGRFSGRQFSNSRSEMNVSTLELGDSALYLCASSPGGTSGGDTQYFGPGTRLTVL.

The CDR3 loop is CASSLRLAGIYNEQFF. In DNA form, the CDR3 reads TGCGCCAGCAGCTTGAGACTAGCGGGAATATACAATGAGCAGTTCTTC. The rearrangement joins TRBV5-1 to TRBJ2-1; 11 nucleotides align to TRBD2. The CDR3 extends over 16 amino acids. CDR1 is SGHRS, CDR2 YFSETQ, per germline. The V gene end was trimmed by 1 base and the J gene end by 4 bases; junction bases not matched to a gene: 4.

The chain is built from TRBV4-2 and TRBJ2-5; 9 nucleotides align to TRBD2. Germline assignment: CDR1 LGHNA and CDR2 YNFKEQ. After removal of 0 bases from V and 5 bases from J, the junction contained 16 bases not matched to a gene. CDR3 length equals 19 residues. CDR3 region: CASSQEGGTSRYEGETQYF. The CDR3 DNA reads as TGTGCCAGCAGCCAAGAGGGGGGGACTAGCCGCTATGAGGGGGAGACCCAGTACTTC.

The chain recombines TRBV18 with TRBJ2-1; D is uncertain. From germline, CDR1 is KGHSH and CDR2 LQKENI. Trimming took 0 bases from V and 0 from J, leaving 9 bases between them. CDR3 size: 16 residues. CDR3 protein: CASSPPLESSYNEQFF. CDR3 bases: TGTGCCAGCTCACCACCCCTGGAGAGCTCCTACAATGAGCAGTTCTTC.

The V and J genes are TRBV10-1 and TRBJ1-1; possible D gene TRBD1, 6 bases. V was trimmed by 6 bases and J by 3 bases, leaving 11 bases between them. The CDR3 has 13 residues. Germline V gene data show CDR1 as WNHNN and CDR2 as SYGVQD (reference sequence). The DNA for the CDR3 is TGCGCCAGCAGAAAGCGACAGGACACTGAAGCTTTCTTT. Amino acids: CASRKRQDTEAFF.

On this clone itself: Since a much larger clone is just one base distant, this may be a read error. The rearrangement joins TRBV6-6 to TRBJ2-7; 7 nucleotides agree with TRBD1. J lost 3 bases, V lost 4 bases, and 3 bases had no gene match. CDR3 length: 13 residues. Germline CDR1 is MNHNY and CDR2 is SVGAGI (reference sequence). The DNA for the CDR3 is TGTGCCAGCAGTTCCGGGACAGTCTACGAGCAGTACTTC. Translating it yields CASSSGTVYEQYF.

J is TRBJ2-7 and V is TRBV15, with a possible D match to TRBD2 (6 bases). Germline V gene lookup returns CDR1 LNHNV and CDR2 YYDKDF (reference sequence). The CDR3 covers 16 residues. Trimming took 3 bases from V and 3 from J, leaving 18 bases between them. The CDR3: CATSRDGDLPIYEQYF. The DNA of the CDR3 is TGTGCCACCAGCAGGGACGGGGACTTACCAATCTACGAGCAGTACTTC.

J is TRBJ2-2 and V is TRBV18, with D possibly being TRBD1 (6 bases). Between the trimmed V and J ends, which lost 3 bases and 6 bases, there was a span of 14 bases. Germline CDR1 KGHSH, CDR2 LQKENI. This CDR3 has 15 amino acids. Written as DNA, the CDR3 is TGTGCCAGCTCACCCACGACAGGCGGCGCCGGGGAGCTGTTTTTT. This codes for CASSPTTGGAGELFF.

The J gene is TRBJ2-1, the V gene TRBV5-4; TRBD2 aligns across 9 bases. CDR1 is SGHNT, CDR2 YYREEE, per germline (reference sequence). The CDR3 loop spans 15 amino acids. With 6 bases clipped from V and 10 bases from J, the junction kept 14 bases outside the gene matches. The CDR3 protein is CASTPEAGGLGEQFF. The CDR3 bases are TGTGCCAGCACTCCGGAGGCGGGAGGGCTTGGAGAGCAGTTCTTC.

This clone came up once. The CDR3 nucleotides are TGCGCCAGCAGCTTGGCCGGTGGACAGGCCACCTACGAGCAGTACTTC. It yields the protein CASSLAGGQATYEQYF. The V gene is TRBV5-1, the J gene TRBJ2-7, with 7 bases fitting TRBD1. With V trimmed by 0 bases and J by 2 bases, 8 bases remained unmatched. CDR1 is SGHRS, CDR2 YFSETQ, per germline. There are 16 residues in the CDR3.

This sequence joins TRBV9 and TRBJ2-3; 15 bases map to TRBD2. V dropped 1 base and J dropped 0; count of bases not matched to a gene: 6. From germline, CDR1 is SGDLS and CDR2 YYNGEE. The CDR3 contains 19 residues. CDR3 in amino acids: CASSVLGTSGGRSTDTQYF. The DNA for the CDR3 is TGTGCCAGCAGCGTACTTGGGACTAGCGGGGGGAGGAGCACAGATACGCAGTATTTT.

As to this clone: Other nucleotide sequences in the sample specify the same CDR3. The genes are TRBV24-1 and TRBJ2-5; 8 bases align to TRBD1. This CDR3 has 14 amino acids. J lost 5 bases, V lost 4 bases, and 5 bases had no gene match. CDR1 and CDR2 (germline): KGHDR, SFDVKD. This chain's CDR3 is CATSDPTGGETQYF. CDR3 nucleotides: TGTGCCACCAGTGACCCTACAGGGGGGGAGACCCAGTACTTC.